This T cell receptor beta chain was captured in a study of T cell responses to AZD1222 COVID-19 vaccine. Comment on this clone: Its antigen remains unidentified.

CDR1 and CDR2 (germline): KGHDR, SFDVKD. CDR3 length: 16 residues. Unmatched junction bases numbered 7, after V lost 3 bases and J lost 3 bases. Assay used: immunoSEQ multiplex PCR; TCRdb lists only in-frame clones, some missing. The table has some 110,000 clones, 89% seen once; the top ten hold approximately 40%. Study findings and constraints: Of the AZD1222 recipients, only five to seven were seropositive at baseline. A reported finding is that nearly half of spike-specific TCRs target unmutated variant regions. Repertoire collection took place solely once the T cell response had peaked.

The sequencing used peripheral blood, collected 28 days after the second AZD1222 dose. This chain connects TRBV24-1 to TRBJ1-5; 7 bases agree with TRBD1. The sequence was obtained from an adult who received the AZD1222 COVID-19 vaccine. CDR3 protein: CATSDLQGYNNQPQHF. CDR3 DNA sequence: TGTGCCACCAGTGATCTACAGGGGTACAACAATCAGCCCCAGCATTTT.